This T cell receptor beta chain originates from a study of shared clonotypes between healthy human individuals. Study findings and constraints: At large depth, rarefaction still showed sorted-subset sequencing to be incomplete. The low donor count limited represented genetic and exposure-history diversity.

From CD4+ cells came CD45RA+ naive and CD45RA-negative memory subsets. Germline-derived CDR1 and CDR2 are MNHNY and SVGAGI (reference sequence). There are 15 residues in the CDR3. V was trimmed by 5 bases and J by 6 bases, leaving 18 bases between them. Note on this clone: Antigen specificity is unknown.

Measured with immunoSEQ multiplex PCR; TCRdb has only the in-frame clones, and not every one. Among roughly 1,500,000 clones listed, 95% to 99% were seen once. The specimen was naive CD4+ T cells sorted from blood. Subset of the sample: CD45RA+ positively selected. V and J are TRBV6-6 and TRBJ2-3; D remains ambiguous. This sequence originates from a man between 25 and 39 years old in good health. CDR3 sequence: CASSPPQASTDTQYF. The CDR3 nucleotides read TGTGCCAGCAGTCCCCCCCAAGCTTCCACGGATACGCAGTATTTT.